Given below is one T cell receptor beta chain in context. The data were taken from a study of blood T cell repertoires in COVID-19. The germline gives CDR1 PRHDT, CDR2 FYEKMQ (reference sequence). V lost 5 bases to trimming and J lost 1 base, with 10 bases between them. This CDR3 has 14 amino acids. Using immunoSEQ multiplex PCR, the repertoire was profiled, and TCRdb retains in-frame clones only, with some absent. Of hundreds of thousands of clones listed, roughly 89% are singletons. The receptor was derived from a woman in her 30s who had recovered from COVID-19. The rearrangement links TRBV13 to TRBJ2-3, with D perhaps TRBD2 (6 bases). The sequencing sample was made of PBMCs or T cells enriched from blood (not recorded which). The CDR3 DNA reads as TGTGCCAGCAGCCGGGGACTTCGCACAGATACGCAGTATTTT. Protein: CASSRGLRTDTQYF.